This TCR beta chain came from a study of shared clonotypes between healthy human individuals. Deep-level assay runs were performed. Repertoires were generated with immunoSEQ multiplex PCR, while TCRdb's copy carries only in-frame clones and drops some. This sample carries millions of clones, approximately 90% of them seen once, and the ten largest clones take roughly 0.13%. The germline gives CDR1 DFQATT, CDR2 SNEGSKA (reference sequence). Trimming left V 8 bases short and J 5 bases short, with 13 bases between. CDR3 length: 11 amino acids. All participating donors were Caucasian adults from Nashville, Tennessee.

The V call is TRBV20-1, the J call TRBJ2-7, with D tentatively TRBD1 (6 bases). The sequencing sample was made of naive CD4+ T cells sorted from blood. Specified subset: CD45RA+ positively selected. The TCR was taken from a young man in good health. The DNA of the CDR3 is TGCAGTCTCCCAGGGGCGCACGAGCAGTACTTC. It translates to CSLPGAHEQYF.